This T cell receptor beta chain stems from a study of blood T cell repertoires in COVID-19. Clones were read by immunoSEQ multiplex PCR, and TCRdb kept only the in-frame ones, dropping some. The sample gives 300,000 or so clones, approximately 90% of which show up once; approximately 5% is in the top ten. The CDR3 has 15 amino acids. J gave up 4 bases and V 5 bases, and 7 bases lay outside the gene matches. From germline, CDR1 is SEHNR and CDR2 FQNEAQ (reference sequence). The chain combines TRBV7-9 with TRBJ1-4; 7 bases line up with TRBD1. This clonotype originated in a woman in her twenties or thirties who had recovered from COVID-19. Sequencing was carried out using PBMCs or T cells enriched from blood (not recorded which). The CDR3 region is CASSARQGYNEKLFF. CDR3 coding DNA: TGTGCCAGCAGCGCGCGACAGGGATATAATGAAAAACTGTTTTTT.